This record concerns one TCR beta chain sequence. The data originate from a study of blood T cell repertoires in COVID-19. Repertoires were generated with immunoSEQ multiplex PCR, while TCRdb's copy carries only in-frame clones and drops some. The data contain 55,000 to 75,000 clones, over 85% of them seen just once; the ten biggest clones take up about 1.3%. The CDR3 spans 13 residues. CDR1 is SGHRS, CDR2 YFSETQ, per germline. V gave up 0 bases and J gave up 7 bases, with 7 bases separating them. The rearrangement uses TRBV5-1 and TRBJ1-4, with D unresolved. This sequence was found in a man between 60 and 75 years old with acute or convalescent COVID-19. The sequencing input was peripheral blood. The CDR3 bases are TGCGCCAGCAGCTTGGTCTCTATTGAAAAACTGTTTTTT. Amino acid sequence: CASSLVSIEKLFF.